This T cell receptor (beta chain) originates from a study of blood T cell repertoires in COVID-19. V was clipped by 0 bases and J by 0 bases, with 7 bases between them. CDR3 size: 15 residues. Germline V CDR1 and CDR2: SGHNT, YYREEE (reference sequence). Here immunoSEQ multiplex PCR was the method, and the copy in TCRdb shows in-frame clones only, minus some. Altogether over 110,000 clones are present, over 70% being singletons, with the ten largest covering around 3.9%. Cohort placement rested on clinical history that participants reported themselves. This chain links TRBV5-4 with TRBJ2-1; weak D call: TRBD2 (5 bases). The specimen sequenced was PBMCs or T cells enriched from blood (not recorded which). The receptor was isolated from a middle-aged man in a cohort exposed to, infected with or recovered from COVID-19 (not recorded which). CDR3 loop: CASSLGAASYNEQFF. CDR3 in DNA: TGTGCCAGCAGCTTGGGAGCGGCCTCCTACAATGAGCAGTTCTTC.